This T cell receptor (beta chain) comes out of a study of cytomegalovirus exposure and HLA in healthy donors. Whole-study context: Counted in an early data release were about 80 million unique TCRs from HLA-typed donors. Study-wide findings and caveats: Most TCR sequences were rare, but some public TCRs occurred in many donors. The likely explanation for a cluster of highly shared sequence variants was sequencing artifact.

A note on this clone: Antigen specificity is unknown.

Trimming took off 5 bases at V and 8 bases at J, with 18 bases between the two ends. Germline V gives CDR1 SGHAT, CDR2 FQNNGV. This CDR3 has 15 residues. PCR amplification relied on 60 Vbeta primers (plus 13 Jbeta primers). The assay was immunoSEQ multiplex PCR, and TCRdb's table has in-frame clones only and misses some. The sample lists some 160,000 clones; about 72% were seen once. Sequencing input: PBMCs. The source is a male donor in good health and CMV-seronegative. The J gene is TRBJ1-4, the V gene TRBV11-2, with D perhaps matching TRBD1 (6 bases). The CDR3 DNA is TGTGCCAGCAGCCCCGGGACACTCGCGCGGGAAAAACTGTTTTTT. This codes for CASSPGTLAREKLFF.